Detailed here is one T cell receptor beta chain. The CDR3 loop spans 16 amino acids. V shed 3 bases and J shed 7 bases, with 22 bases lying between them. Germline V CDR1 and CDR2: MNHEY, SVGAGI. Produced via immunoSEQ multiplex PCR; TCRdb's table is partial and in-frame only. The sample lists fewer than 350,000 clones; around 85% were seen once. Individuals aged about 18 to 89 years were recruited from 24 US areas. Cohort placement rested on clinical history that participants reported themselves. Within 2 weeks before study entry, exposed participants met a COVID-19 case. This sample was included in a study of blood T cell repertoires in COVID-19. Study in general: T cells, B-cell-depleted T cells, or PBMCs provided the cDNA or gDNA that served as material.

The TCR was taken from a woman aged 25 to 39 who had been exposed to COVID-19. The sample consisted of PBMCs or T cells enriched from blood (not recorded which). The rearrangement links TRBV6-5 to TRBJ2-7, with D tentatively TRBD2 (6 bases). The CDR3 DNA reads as TGTGCCAGCAGTTATGGAGGGGTTGGGGGAGCCGAAGAGCAGTACTTC. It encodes CASSYGGVGGAEEQYF.